Shown below are 16 T cell receptor beta chains from a single sample sequenced in a study of cytomegalovirus exposure and HLA in healthy donors. PCR was performed using 60 Vbeta and 13 Jbeta primers. Only in-frame clones appear in the TCRdb table, and some are missing; sequencing was by immunoSEQ multiplex PCR. The repertoire includes 100,000 or so clones, around three quarters of them detected once, and 3.5% to 4.5% sits in the top ten. Sequencing input: PBMCs. Receptors originate from a female donor in good health and CMV-seropositive.

Note on this clone: The junction departs from germline at one end; a sequencing error may be responsible. This chain uses TRBV7-9 with TRBJ2-2, with D tentatively TRBD1 (6 bases). The CDR3 extends over 12 amino acids. Germline V gene lookup returns CDR1 SEHNR and CDR2 FQNEAQ (reference sequence). The CDR3 sequence is CSSSPGAGELFF. The CDR3 coding sequence is TGTTCCAGCAGCCCAGGGGCCGGGGAGCTGTTTTTT.

The chain has TRBV18 and TRBJ1-1; D is unresolved. The CDR3 contains 14 residues. Germline CDR1 KGHSH, CDR2 LQKENI. Trimming pared 2 bases from V and 1 base from J, leaving 8 bases between. The CDR3 DNA follows: TGTGCCAGCTCACCAAAGATCGGGAACACTGAAGCTTTCTTT. Translation: CASSPKIGNTEAFF.

V gene TRBV25-1 combines with J gene TRBJ2-4; TRBD1 aligns across 7 bases. Germline trimming cut 5 bases from V and 12 bases from J; bases unmatched to any gene: 10. From germline, CDR1 is MGHDK and CDR2 SYGVNS. The CDR3 sequence is 13 residues long. CDR3 sequence reads: CASSMGQWGSQYF. The CDR3 nucleotides read TGTGCCAGCAGTATGGGACAGTGGGGCAGTCAGTACTTC.

The V gene is TRBV4-3, the J gene TRBJ1-5, with D possibly being TRBD1 (5 bases). The CDR3 is made up of 14 amino acids. Per germline, CDR1 LGHNA and CDR2 YSLEER. Trimming pared 0 bases from V and 5 bases from J, leaving 8 bases between. The CDR3 region is CASSQDGGDQPQHF. Here the CDR3 DNA reads TGCGCCAGCAGCCAAGATGGAGGGGATCAGCCCCAGCATTTT.

The CDR3 loop reads CASKRQHSGNTIYF. CDR3 nucleotide sequence: TGTGCCAGCAAGAGGCAGCACTCTGGAAACACCATATATTTT. The rearrangement links TRBV6-1 to TRBJ1-3, with no clear D. Trimming shortened V by 7 bases and J by 0 bases, and 10 bases separated the two germline ends. CDR3 size: 14 residues. Germline V lookup: CDR1 MNHNS, CDR2 SASEGT.

Remarks on this clone: Other DNA sequences of this sample code for an identical CDR3. The gene calls are TRBV27 and TRBJ2-3, with D maybe TRBD2 (6 bases). Germline assignment: CDR1 MNHEY and CDR2 SMNVEV (reference sequence). CDR3 length equals 15 residues. V lost 1 base to trimming and J lost 3 bases, with 11 bases between them. The CDR3 loop is CASSLYRGGTDTQYF. The CDR3 nucleotides are TGTGCCAGCAGTTTATACCGGGGAGGAACAGATACGCAGTATTTT.

For the CDR3, the DNA is TGTGCCTGGGATCCGGGACAGGGGTTCGGAAACACCATATATTTT. This sequence encodes CAWDPGQGFGNTIYF. The chain couples TRBV30 to TRBJ1-3; 10 bases align to TRBD1. With 5 bases clipped from V and 4 bases from J, the junction kept 8 bases outside the gene matches. The CDR3 length is 15 residues. Germline-derived CDR1 and CDR2 are GTSNPN and SVGIG (reference sequence).

V gene TRBV5-1 combines with J gene TRBJ2-7; D may be TRBD1 (5 bases). Per the germline V gene, CDR1 is SGHRS and CDR2 is YFSETQ. The CDR3 is 15 residues long. V dropped 1 base and J dropped 5 bases, with 16 bases sitting between them. The CDR3 DNA reads as TGCGCCAGCAGCTTGCAGGGTTTGGGGTCCCACGAGCAGTACTTC. Translating it yields CASSLQGLGSHEQYF.

A few counts support this clone. CDR3 coding DNA: TGTGCCAGCAGTTTATCGGGGACAGGGGAAAAACTGTTTTTT. Translated, it gives CASSLSGTGEKLFF. This chain joins TRBV27 and TRBJ1-4; 9 bases fit TRBD1. Germline loops: CDR1 MNHEY, CDR2 SMNVEV (reference sequence). The length of the CDR3 is 14 residues. V dropped 0 bases and J dropped 8; count of bases not matched to a gene: 1.

This clone was seen only once. V usage is TRBV19 and J usage is TRBJ2-1; 7 bases line up with TRBD2. The V and J ends lost 3 bases and 7 bases, in that order; junction bases with no gene match: 6. This CDR3 is built from 14 residues. Germline lookup yields CDR1 LNHDA and CDR2 SQIVND (reference sequence). CDR3 amino acids: CASSMAGTTNEQFF. CDR3 in DNA: TGTGCCAGTAGTATGGCCGGGACTACAAATGAGCAGTTCTTC.

This clone was recorded once. The chain is built from TRBV19 and TRBJ1-1; 7 bases are a match to TRBD1. CDR1 is LNHDA and CDR2 is SQIVND in the germline V gene (reference sequence). The CDR3 has 16 amino acids. V lost 5 bases and J lost 0; bases outside the gene matches: 9. CDR3 loop: CASSPRDRIMNTEAFF. The CDR3, as DNA: TGTGCCAGTAGTCCCCGGGACAGAATCATGAACACTGAAGCTTTCTTT. Drawing the rest from reference TRBV19 and TRBJ1-1, the complete variable domain is DGGITQSPKYLFRKEGQNVTLSCEQNLNHDAMYWYRQDPGQGLRLIYYSQIVNDFQKGDIAEGYSVSREKKESFPLTVTSAQKNPTAFYLCASSPRDRIMNTEAFFGQGTRLTVV.

CDR3 nucleotides: TGTGCCAGCAGCGGAGTAGGTACTAGCGGGGGGGTCGGGGAGACCCAGTACTTC. Translation gives CASSGVGTSGGVGETQYF. The chain employs TRBV9 and TRBJ2-5; 13 nucleotides match TRBD2. Germline lookup yields CDR1 SGDLS and CDR2 YYNGEE. The CDR3 runs to 18 residues. Germline trimming cut 3 bases from V and 5 bases from J; bases unmatched to any gene: 13.

The V and J genes are TRBV30 and TRBJ2-2, with D perhaps matching TRBD1 (5 bases). The CDR3 has 14 amino acids. Germline CDR1 GTSNPN, CDR2 SVGIG (reference sequence). Trimming took off 1 base at V and 4 bases at J, with 10 bases between the two ends. Here the CDR3 DNA reads TGTGCCTGGAGTGCATTGGACATCACCGGGGAGCTGTTTTTT. This translates into CAWSALDITGELFF.

This clone was detected once. The chain is built from TRBV4-1 and TRBJ1-1; D gene unclear. Trimming pared 4 bases from V and 1 base from J, leaving 10 bases between. The V gene's germline CDR1 is MGHRA and CDR2 YSYEKL. The CDR3 is 14 amino acids. This CDR3 reads CASSPSGGNTEAFF. The CDR3, as DNA: TGCGCCAGCAGCCCCAGCGGTGGGAACACTGAAGCTTTCTTT.

The chain joins TRBV7-8 to TRBJ2-2; D is unclear. CDR3 length equals 15 residues. The germline gives CDR1 SGHVS, CDR2 FQNEAQ. Trimming took off 0 bases at V and 1 base at J, with 6 bases between the two ends. CDR3 sequence (DNA): TGTGCCAGCAGCTTAGCTCCAGGGAACACCGGGGAGCTGTTTTTT. Its protein product is CASSLAPGNTGELFF.

This chain links TRBV18 with TRBJ2-3; 7 positions match TRBD1. V was clipped by 7 bases and J by 4 bases; unmatched bases: 5. Looked up from germline, CDR1 is KGHSH and CDR2 is LQKENI. The CDR3 spans 13 residues. CDR3 DNA sequence: TGTGCCAGCTATCTCCAGGGGGCAGATACGCAGTATTTT. Protein: CASYLQGADTQYF.